This TCR beta chain came from a study of T cell responses to AZD1222 COVID-19 vaccine. The CDR3 covers 14 residues. Trimming stripped 6 bases from V and 2 bases from J, with 11 bases between. Germline CDR1 reads MNHNY; CDR2 reads SVGAGI (reference sequence). The assay was immunoSEQ multiplex PCR, and TCRdb's table has in-frame clones only and misses some. The sample lists over 100,000 clones; 93% were seen once. The starting material was peripheral blood, obtained on day 0 of AZD1222 vaccination. The sequence was obtained from an adult in good health. The chain carries TRBV6-6 and TRBJ2-1, with D maybe TRBD2 (6 bases). The CDR3 region is CASSPGLPYNEQFF. The CDR3 DNA reads as TGTGCCAGCAGCCCCGGACTACCCTACAATGAGCAGTTCTTC.